These T cell receptor beta chains were read from a single sample in a study of control samples from healthy donors and cancer patients. Profiling relied on immunoSEQ multiplex PCR, and the TCRdb table lists in-frame clones only, not all of them. Of 130,000 to 150,000 clones listed, about nine tenths are singletons. Sequences were obtained from blood. The receptors stem from a man aged 25 to 40 in good health. Each CDR3 is given without its conserved first and last residue. The order of the fields is V gene, J gene, clone size, CDR3 protein. Not every row has a clone size; where given, it reads once, few, many or a size class.

v_gene: TRBV15
j_gene: TRBJ2-1
abundance: NA
CDR3aa: ATSRAPGGRVHNEQF

v_gene: TRBV4-2
j_gene: TRBJ2-2
abundance: few
CDR3aa: ASSQSETPTGELF

v_gene: TRBV7-9
j_gene: TRBJ1-4
abundance: NA
CDR3aa: ASSLDGGNEKLF

v_gene: TRBV3-1/TRBV3-2
j_gene: TRBJ2-1
abundance: NA
CDR3aa: ASSQEGGQGEQF

v_gene: TRBV9
j_gene: TRBJ2-3
abundance: NA
CDR3aa: ASSTKPGQGGPDTQY

v_gene: TRBV2
j_gene: TRBJ2-3
abundance: NA
CDR3aa: ASSERDHPSTDTQY

v_gene: TRBV4-1
j_gene: TRBJ2-1
abundance: NA
CDR3aa: ATIGGPSSYNEQF

v_gene: TRBV4-1
j_gene: TRBJ1-1
abundance: NA
CDR3aa: ASSQDQGMAF

v_gene: TRBV6-5
j_gene: TRBJ2-7
abundance: NA
CDR3aa: ASSFEGTSSYEQY

v_gene: TRBV30
j_gene: TRBJ2-1
abundance: NA
CDR3aa: AWSRGKSSYNEQF

v_gene: TRBV12-3/TRBV12-4
j_gene: TRBJ1-1
abundance: NA
CDR3aa: ASSLAFRLAF

v_gene: TRBV3-1/TRBV3-2
j_gene: TRBJ2-2
abundance: NA
CDR3aa: ASSQDRSLAGDGELF

v_gene: TRBV19
j_gene: TRBJ1-1
abundance: NA
CDR3aa: ASSMTVMNTEAF

v_gene: TRBV11-3
j_gene: TRBJ2-5
abundance: NA
CDR3aa: ASSLGTASETQY

v_gene: TRBV6-5
j_gene: TRBJ2-1
abundance: NA
CDR3aa: ASSYVAPYNEQF

v_gene: TRBV6-4
j_gene: TRBJ2-3
abundance: NA
CDR3aa: ASSPGGTTDTQY

v_gene: TRBV2
j_gene: TRBJ1-2
abundance: once
CDR3aa: ARSRDGFYGYT

v_gene: TRBV6-1
j_gene: TRBJ2-3
abundance: NA
CDR3aa: ASSEIGAGDTQY

v_gene: TRBV6-4
j_gene: TRBJ2-1
abundance: NA
CDR3aa: ASSDGEQTYNEQF

v_gene: TRBV7-6
j_gene: TRBJ2-1
abundance: NA
CDR3aa: ASSLGGVHNEQF

v_gene: TRBV5-8
j_gene: TRBJ2-7
abundance: NA
CDR3aa: ASSWGGLAGSGEQY

v_gene: TRBV27
j_gene: TRBJ2-7
abundance: few
CDR3aa: ASRQYSGLAGGPRPEQY

v_gene: TRBV10-3
j_gene: TRBJ2-7
abundance: NA
CDR3aa: AISELGGREQY

v_gene: TRBV3-1/TRBV3-2
j_gene: TRBJ1-1
abundance: NA
CDR3aa: ASSLFKTGMGSTEAF

v_gene: TRBV30
j_gene: TRBJ2-2
abundance: once
CDR3aa: AWIWAGGELF

v_gene: TRBV5-4
j_gene: TRBJ2-7
abundance: few
CDR3aa: ASSLRGGGYAYEQY

v_gene: TRBV15
j_gene: TRBJ1-1
abundance: NA
CDR3aa: ATSRETGTEAF

v_gene: TRBV11-2
j_gene: TRBJ2-3
abundance: NA
CDR3aa: ASSFGREEDTQY

v_gene: TRBV6-6
j_gene: TRBJ2-7
abundance: NA
CDR3aa: ASSPFVGLAGDEQY

v_gene: TRBV2
j_gene: TRBJ2-5
abundance: NA
CDR3aa: ASRADWQETQY

v_gene: TRBV15
j_gene: TRBJ2-1
abundance: NA
CDR3aa: ATSEGIPGLAIYEQF

v_gene: TRBV12-3/TRBV12-4
j_gene: TRBJ1-1
abundance: NA
CDR3aa: ASSLIGAEAF

v_gene: TRBV29-1
j_gene: TRBJ1-1
abundance: NA
CDR3aa: SVVTENMNTEAF

v_gene: TRBV6-5
j_gene: TRBJ2-1
abundance: NA
CDR3aa: ASSKLAGSYNEQF

v_gene: TRBV19
j_gene: TRBJ2-2
abundance: NA
CDR3aa: ASSNGGAITGELF

v_gene: TRBV6-4
j_gene: TRBJ1-2
abundance: NA
CDR3aa: ASSDGAQSGYT

v_gene: TRBV5-4
j_gene: TRBJ2-6
abundance: NA
CDR3aa: ASSLAARAGANVLT

v_gene: TRBV7-2
j_gene: TRBJ2-7
abundance: once
CDR3aa: ASSASRDRYEQY

v_gene: TRBV11-1
j_gene: TRBJ2-7
abundance: NA
CDR3aa: ASSPIGRAYEQY

v_gene: TRBV4-1
j_gene: TRBJ2-5
abundance: NA
CDR3aa: ASSQGWGGETQY

v_gene: TRBV20-1
j_gene: TRBJ2-5
abundance: NA
CDR3aa: SARQGETQY

v_gene: TRBV5-1
j_gene: TRBJ1-1
abundance: NA
CDR3aa: ASSLEDSMNTEAF